The sequence of this TCR beta chain was determined in a study of OX40 agonist ivuxolimab in advanced cancers. Repertoires were generated with immunoSEQ multiplex PCR, while TCRdb's copy carries only in-frame clones and drops some. The table lists 45,000 to 50,000 clones, roughly 91% of them singletons. The CDR3 is 14 residues long. The V gene lost 1 base and the J gene lost 5 bases, with 12 bases spanning the gap. Per germline, CDR1 SGHNT and CDR2 YYREEE (reference sequence). The clonotype comes from an adult with an advanced solid tumor such as melanoma, head and neck, liver or kidney cancer. This sequence joins TRBV5-4 and TRBJ1-2; perhaps TRBD1 as D (6 bases). The sample was CD4+ or CD8+ T cells sorted from blood, taken in a trial of the OX40 agonist ivuxolimab. The CDR3 here is CASSLFGTSYGYTF. CDR3 DNA sequence: TGTGCCAGCAGCTTGTTCGGGACAAGTTATGGCTACACCTTC. Supplemented by reference TRBV5-4 and TRBJ1-2, the full variable domain reads ETGVTQSPTHLIKTRGQQVTLRCSSQSGHNTVSWYQQALGQGPQFIFQYYREEENGRGNFPPRFSGLQFPNYSSELNVNALELDDSALYLCASSLFGTSYGYTFGSGTRLTVV.